This TCR beta chain is drawn from a study of beta chain features in type 1 diabetes. Study results and caveats: VDJ junctions sequenced from type 1 diabetes patients showed fewer insertions and more deletions.

Sequencing targeted expressed TCRB transcripts, as all isolated RNA had been reverse transcribed. Produced via immunoSEQ multiplex PCR; TCRdb's table is partial and in-frame only. The table lists 300,000 to 450,000 clones, over 9.5% of them singletons. The V gene lost 5 bases and the J gene lost 9 bases, with 14 bases spanning the gap. CDR3 length equals 13 residues. The germline gives CDR1 MNHEY, CDR2 SMNVEV (reference sequence). There are a few counts of this clone. No antigen is known for it. This TCR was recovered from a young man in good health. Input material: naive CD4+ T cells from blood. The chain employs TRBV27 and TRBJ2-1; the D gene is possibly TRBD1 (5 bases). CDR3 amino acids: CASSPQGFGEQFF. CDR3 in DNA: TGTGCCAGCAGTCCTCAGGGTTTCGGTGAGCAGTTCTTC.